These 12 T cell receptor beta chains share one sample of origin, sequenced in a study of cytomegalovirus exposure and HLA in healthy donors. Primers included in the PCR were 60 Vbeta and 13 Jbeta primers. Libraries were prepared by immunoSEQ multiplex PCR; TCRdb keeps only in-frame clonotypes and omits some of them. The sample holds about 210,000 clones, about 85% seen once. Sequences were obtained from PBMCs. The receptors were gathered from a woman aged 45-65 years in good health and CMV-seropositive.

The table lists this clone with a few counts. The V gene is TRBV6-5, the J gene TRBJ2-6; TRBD1 matches 7 bases. The CDR3 spans 15 residues. Germline trimming cut 4 bases from V and 2 bases from J; bases unmatched to any gene: 2. The germline V gene encodes CDR1 MNHEY and CDR2 SVGAGI. CDR3: CASSLGGTGANVLTF. The CDR3 DNA reads TGTGCCAGCAGTTTAGGGGGCACTGGGGCCAACGTCCTGACTTTC.

The V call is TRBV19, the J call TRBJ1-2; TRBD1 aligns across 11 bases. Germline lookup yields CDR1 LNHDA and CDR2 SQIVND (reference sequence). The V gene end was trimmed by 6 bases and the J gene end by 6 bases; junction bases not matched to a gene: 3. There are 13 residues in the CDR3. CDR3 bases: TGTGCCAGTAGGGAGGGACAGGGGGATGGCTACACCTTC. Translating it yields CASREGQGDGYTF.

The rearrangement joins TRBV7-9 to TRBJ1-1; TRBD1 matches at 9 bases. The CDR3 is 15 residues long. CDR1 and CDR2 from the germline V gene are SEHNR and FQNEAQ (reference sequence). Losses at the gene ends were 5 bases for V and 2 bases for J; bases not matched to a gene: 6. DNA for the CDR3: TGTGCCAGCAGCCTCCTGGGACAGGGTAACACTGAAGCTTTCTTT. It codes for CASSLLGQGNTEAFF.

J is TRBJ2-2 and V is TRBV29-1; D is undetermined. This CDR3 comprises 14 residues. V was cut by 1 base and J by 2 bases, with 8 bases left in between. Germline CDR1 reads SQVTM; CDR2 reads ANQGSEA. Here the CDR3 DNA reads TGCAGCGTTGAAGCCGTTTATAACACCGGGGAGCTGTTTTTT. Translated: CSVEAVYNTGELFF.

This sequence joins TRBV9 and TRBJ2-3, with TRBD2 matching over 16 bases. The CDR3 spans 18 residues. Germline V gene sequence: CDR1 SGDLS, CDR2 YYNGEE. Trimming cost V 2 bases and J 6 bases; bases outside gene matches: 9. The CDR3 loop is CASSVAGLAGGPMDTQYF. Written as DNA, the CDR3 is TGTGCCAGCAGCGTCGCGGGACTAGCGGGGGGGCCGATGGATACGCAGTATTTT.

The chain uses TRBV6-5 and TRBJ2-1; 13 positions agree with TRBD2. Germline values: CDR1 MNHEY, CDR2 SVGAGI. There are 16 residues in the CDR3. V dropped 4 bases and J dropped 8; count of bases not matched to a gene: 8. CDR3 amino acids: CASSFAGTSGVHEQFF. CDR3 bases: TGTGCCAGCAGTTTCGCCGGGACTAGCGGGGTTCATGAGCAGTTCTTC.

This clone was counted only a few times. V gene TRBV6-6 combines with J gene TRBJ2-5; D is ambiguous. The length of the CDR3 is 12 residues. The V gene's germline CDR1 is MNHNY and CDR2 SVGAGI (reference sequence). Trimming cost V 4 bases and J 5 bases, with 8 bases left between them. DNA of the CDR3: TGTGCCAGCAGTTCTCCCCGGGAGACCCAGTACTTC. Amino acids: CASSSPRETQYF.

This clone appeared a single time. The chain employs TRBV7-9 and TRBJ1-3, with D possibly matching TRBD1 (5 bases). Germline lookup yields CDR1 SEHNR and CDR2 FQNEAQ (reference sequence). V lost 5 bases, J lost 0 bases, and 11 bases lay in between. The CDR3 has 15 amino acids. CDR3 sequence: CASSTGGFSGNTIYF. CDR3 bases: TGTGCCAGCAGCACTGGGGGGTTCTCTGGAAACACCATATATTTT.

The chain joins TRBV5-6 to TRBJ2-5; 7 bases line up with TRBD1. The germline V gene has CDR1 SGHDT and CDR2 YYEEEE. The junction had 5 bases not matched to a gene; V was cut back by 6 bases and J by 0 bases. The CDR3 is 14 residues long. The CDR3 coding sequence is TGTGCCAGCACCCGAAGGGGGCACCAAGAGACCCAGTACTTC. Its protein product is CASTRRGHQETQYF.

V is TRBV25-1 and J is TRBJ2-5; TRBD2 agrees at 11 bases. V gave up 2 bases and J gave up 2 bases; unmatched junction bases: 4. This CDR3 contains 16 residues. CDR1 and CDR2 from the germline V gene are MGHDK and SYGVNS. CDR3 DNA: TGTGCCAGCAGTGAAGGAAGGACTAGCGGGCAAGAGACCCAGTACTTC. Translation gives CASSEGRTSGQETQYF.

The rearrangement joins TRBV2 to TRBJ1-4; 11 bases match TRBD1. After removal of 7 bases from V and 7 bases from J, the junction contained 8 bases not matched to a gene. This CDR3 has 15 amino acids. The germline CDR1 and CDR2 sequences are SNHLY and FYNNEI. CDR3 protein: CASTPWTGGPEKLFF. Written as DNA, the CDR3 is TGTGCCAGCACCCCTTGGACAGGGGGCCCTGAAAAACTGTTTTTT.

In its sample, this clone was seen a few times. The chain carries TRBV6-6 and TRBJ1-3, with TRBD1 as a possible D gene (5 bases). Deletions cut 8 bases from V and 3 bases from J, with 8 bases between. Looked up from germline, CDR1 is MNHNY and CDR2 is SVGAGI (reference sequence). CDR3 size: 12 residues. In DNA, the CDR3 is TGTGCCAGCGGGGGGGATGGAAACACCATATATTTT. Translated: CASGGDGNTIYF.